These T cell receptor beta chains were read from a single sample in a study of CD8 T cell repertoires and HIV-1 epitope variants. No antigens are known for them. The protocol was immunoSEQ multiplex PCR, while the TCRdb copy is restricted to in-frame clones and leaves out a portion. The sample yields some 3,100 clones, roughly 71% seen once. The sample taken for sequencing was cultured CD8+ T cells derived from PBMCs. The source of these receptors is a male donor with HIV. The CDR3 runs from the conserved cysteine through the conserved F or W. D genes are given only for firm matches. Part of the rows lack a size; the others show once, few, many or a class for expanded clones.

CDR3nt,CDR3aa,len,d_gene,v_gene,j_gene,abundance
TGTGCCAGCAGTTTAGGGGGGGCTGAAGCTTTCTTT,CASSLGGAEAFF,12,.,TRBV27,TRBJ1-1,.
TGTGCCAGCAGTGAATTGGGCAGTTTCTATGGCTACACCTTC,CASSELGSFYGYTF,14,.,TRBV25-1,TRBJ1-2,.
TGCGCCAGCAGCTCAAATCCCGGGACTAGCGGGAGGTCCGCGGATACGCAGTATTTT,CASSSNPGTSGRSADTQYF,19,TRBD2,TRBV5-1,TRBJ2-3,.
TGCGCCAGCAGTGATGGCAGTTTGAACACTGAAGCTTTCTTT,CASSDGSLNTEAFF,14,.,TRBV10-1,TRBJ1-1,.
TGTGCCAGCAGTGAAGGAGCAGGTCCCTACGAGCAGTACTTC,CASSEGAGPYEQYF,14,.,TRBV6-5,TRBJ2-7,.
TGTGCCAGCAGCTTCCAGGGGGGATCCGAGCAGTACTTC,CASSFQGGSEQYF,13,.,TRBV5-4,TRBJ2-7,.
TGTGCCAGCAGAAGACAGGGGGCAGCCTACGAGCAGTACTTC,CASRRQGAAYEQYF,14,TRBD1,TRBV6-5,TRBJ2-7,.
TGTGCCAGCAGCTTGGCCGGGGAGAACACTGAAGCTTTCTTT,CASSLAGENTEAFF,14,.,TRBV5-6,TRBJ1-1,.
TGTGCCAGCAGCCAAGATCGGACGGGGGTGGGCTATGGCTACACCTTC,CASSQDRTGVGYGYTF,16,.,TRBV4-2,TRBJ1-2,.
TGCAGCGTTGCCAGGGGGGAAAACTATGGCTACACCTTC,CSVARGENYGYTF,13,TRBD1,TRBV29-1,TRBJ1-2,once
TGTGCCAGCAAGACGACAGGGGAGGGTTACAATGAGCAGTTCTTC,CASKTTGEGYNEQFF,15,.,TRBV6-1,TRBJ2-1,.
TGTGCCAGCTCACCGTTACAGCAGAACACTGAAGCTTTCTTT,CASSPLQQNTEAFF,14,.,TRBV18,TRBJ1-1,.
TGTGCCAGCAGTGACAGGGGACGAGAGACCCAGTACTTC,CASSDRGRETQYF,13,.,TRBV6-4,TRBJ2-5,few
TGTGCCAGCAGTCGTAGCGGGAGTCCAGGCTACGAGCAGTACTTC,CASSRSGSPGYEQYF,15,TRBD2,TRBV9,TRBJ2-7,.
TGTGCCAGTAGTTCTCGAGGAGGGTTAAGCGGGGAGCTGTTTTTT,CASSSRGGLSGELFF,15,.,TRBV19,TRBJ2-2,.
TGCGCCAGCAGCCCGGACCGGATGGCCGGGGAGCTGTTTTTT,CASSPDRMAGELFF,14,.,TRBV4-1,TRBJ2-2,few
TGTGCCAGCAGCTTAGTCATAGAGCCGCAGGGGGGAAACACCATATATTTT,CASSLVIEPQGGNTIYF,17,.,TRBV7-8,TRBJ1-3,once
TGTGCCAGCAGTTTCCTCAGAGGGGATGAGCAGTTCTTC,CASSFLRGDEQFF,13,.,TRBV5-4,TRBJ2-1,few
TGTGCCAGCAGCTCCGGGACTGGTCCTATGGAGCAGTTCTTC,CASSSGTGPMEQFF,14,.,TRBV11-2,TRBJ2-1,.
TGCGCCAGCAGCCCAGGGACAGGCCTGGTGAACACTGAAGCTTTCTTT,CASSPGTGLVNTEAFF,16,TRBD1,TRBV4-1,TRBJ1-1,.
TGTGCCAGCAGTACCGGACAAGCAACTAATGAAAAACTGTTTTTT,CASSTGQATNEKLFF,15,.,TRBV6-5,TRBJ1-4,.
TGTGCCATCACTTTGGACGGAAACACTGAAGCTTTCTTT,CAITLDGNTEAFF,13,.,TRBV10-3,TRBJ1-1,.
TGTGCCAGCAGCCAACTACAGGGGTTCGGCTACACCTTC,CASSQLQGFGYTF,13,TRBD1,TRBV14,TRBJ1-2,.
TGTGCCAGCAGCGTAGGGCTAGCGGGTTCCTACAATGAGCAGTTCTTC,CASSVGLAGSYNEQFF,16,TRBD2,TRBV9,TRBJ2-1,.
TGTGCCAGCAGCAACACCGGGGGGACCAATGAGCAGTTCTTC,CASSNTGGTNEQFF,14,TRBD2,TRBV9,TRBJ2-1,.
TGTGCCAGCAGCTTATCCGGGGGTGAGCAGTTCTTC,CASSLSGGEQFF,12,.,TRBV7-3,TRBJ2-1,.
TGCGCCAGCAGTCTCCTCTTTTCCGCGGGGGGGAATGGGGAGCTGTTTTTT,CASSLLFSAGGNGELFF,17,TRBD2,TRBV23-1,TRBJ2-2,.
TGTGCCAGCGTAACTTCGACAGAACCTTGGGAGCAGTTCTTC,CASVTSTEPWEQFF,14,.,TRBV7-9,TRBJ2-1,few
TGTGCCAGCAGTTTAACAGGGGAAGGCAATGAGCAGTTCTTC,CASSLTGEGNEQFF,14,TRBD1,TRBV6-5,TRBJ2-1,.
TGTGCCAGCAGCCCACCGGGACAGGGCTACGAGCAGTACTTC,CASSPPGQGYEQYF,14,TRBD1,TRBV7-6,TRBJ2-7,few
TGTGCCAGCGGAAAACGGGGAGTCAATCAGCCCCAGCATTTT,CASGKRGVNQPQHF,14,.,TRBV28,TRBJ1-5,.
TGTGCCAGCAGCCAGGGGGGGGCTGTACAAGAGACCCAGTACTTC,CASSQGGAVQETQYF,15,.,TRBV7-7,TRBJ2-5,few
TGTGCCAGCAGCCCCAGGGGAGGGGGTCCCTACAATGAGCAGTTCTTC,CASSPRGGGPYNEQFF,16,.,TRBV11-2,TRBJ2-1,.
TGCGCCAGCAGTTATTCAGGGAATGGCACTGAAGCTTTCTTT,CASSYSGNGTEAFF,14,.,TRBV10-1,TRBJ1-1,.
TGTGCCAGCGGGGGGGAAATCATGAACACTGAAGCTTTCTTT,CASGGEIMNTEAFF,14,.,TRBV2,TRBJ1-1,.
TGCGCCAGCAGCCTGACAGGCTCTGGGGCCAACGTCCTGACTTTC,CASSLTGSGANVLTF,15,.,TRBV4-1,TRBJ2-6,.
TGTGCCAGCAGTGAACCCGGCCGGGGGGACACTGAAGCTTTCTTT,CASSEPGRGDTEAFF,15,.,TRBV2,TRBJ1-1,.
TGTGCCAGCAGCCGCCAGGGGGTCACCCTCCACTTT,CASSRQGVTLHF,12,TRBD1,TRBV27,TRBJ1-6,.